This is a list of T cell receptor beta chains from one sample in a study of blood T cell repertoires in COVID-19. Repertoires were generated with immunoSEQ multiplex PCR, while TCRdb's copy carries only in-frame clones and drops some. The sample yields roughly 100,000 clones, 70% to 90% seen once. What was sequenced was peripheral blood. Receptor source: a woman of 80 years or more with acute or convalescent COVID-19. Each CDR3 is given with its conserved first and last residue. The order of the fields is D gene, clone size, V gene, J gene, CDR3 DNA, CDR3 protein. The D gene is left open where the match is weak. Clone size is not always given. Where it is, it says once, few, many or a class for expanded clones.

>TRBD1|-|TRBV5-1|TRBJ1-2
TGCGCCAGCAGCTTATCGGGACAGGGGGCCGTTGGCTACACCTTC
CASSLSGQGAVGYTF
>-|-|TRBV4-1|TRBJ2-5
TGCGCCAGCAGCCCTTTGAGGGCGGGGAAAGAGACCCAGTACTTC
CASSPLRAGKETQYF
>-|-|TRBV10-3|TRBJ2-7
TGTGCCATCAGTGAGTCTTGGCAGGGGTCCGGCGAGCAGTACTTC
CAISESWQGSGEQYF
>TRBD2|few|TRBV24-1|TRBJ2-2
TGTGCCACCAGTGATTACGCGGGGGGGTTAGTTAAGGCCGGGGAGCTGTTTTTT
CATSDYAGGLVKAGELFF
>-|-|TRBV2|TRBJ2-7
TGTGCCAGCAGTCCAGCCTACGAGCAGTACTTC
CASSPAYEQYF
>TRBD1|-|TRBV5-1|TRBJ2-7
TGCGCCAGCAGCCCGGCCGGACAGGGGGCGTACGAGCAGTACTTC
CASSPAGQGAYEQYF
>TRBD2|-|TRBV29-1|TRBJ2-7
TGCAGCGTTAACCGGGGGGATATTGACGAGCAGTACTTC
CSVNRGDIDEQYF
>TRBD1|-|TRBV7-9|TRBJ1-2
TGTGCCAGCAGCCCCGCAGACAGGGTCTATGGCTACACCTTC
CASSPADRVYGYTF
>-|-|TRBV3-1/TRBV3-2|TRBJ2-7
TGTGCCAGCAGCCAAAGTAGGGGTGGAAGTGAGCAGTACTTC
CASSQSRGGSEQYF
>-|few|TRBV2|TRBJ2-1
TGTGCCAGCAGTGAACTAAGACCCACTAGGAATGAGCAGTTCTTC
CASSELRPTRNEQFF
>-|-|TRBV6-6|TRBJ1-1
TGTGCCAGCAGTTACCGGGGGGAGGCTGAAGCTTTCTTT
CASSYRGEAEAFF
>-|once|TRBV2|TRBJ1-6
TGTGCCAGCAGCGGCCTCCGGGATAATTCACCCCTCCACTTT
CASSGLRDNSPLHF
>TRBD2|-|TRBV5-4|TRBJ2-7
TGTGCCAGCAGCCAATACGGGACTAACGAGCAGTACTTC
CASSQYGTNEQYF
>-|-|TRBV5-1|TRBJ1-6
TGCGCCAGCAGCTTTGGGGGGGCCTTCTTTAATTCACCCCTCCACTTT
CASSFGGAFFNSPLHF
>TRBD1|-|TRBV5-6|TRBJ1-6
TGTGCCAGCAGCTACGACAGGGGCAATTCACCCCTCCACTTT
CASSYDRGNSPLHF
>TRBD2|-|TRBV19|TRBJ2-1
TGTGCCAGTAGTATCGGGGGGAGTGAGCAGTTCTTC
CASSIGGSEQFF
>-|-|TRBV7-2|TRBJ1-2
TGTGCCAGCAGCTTACGTCAGGGAGGGGGGAATGGGTATGGCTACACCTTC
CASSLRQGGGNGYGYTF
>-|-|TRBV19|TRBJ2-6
TGTGCCAGTAGTAGGGGACTCTACTCTGGGGCCAACGTCCTGACTTTC
CASSRGLYSGANVLTF
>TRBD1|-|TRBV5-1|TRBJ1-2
TGCGCCAGCAGCCCATGGACAGGGCGGGACGGCTACACCTTC
CASSPWTGRDGYTF
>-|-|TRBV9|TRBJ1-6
TGTGCCAGCACTTCAGGGAACGTAAATTCACCCCTCCACTTT
CASTSGNVNSPLHF
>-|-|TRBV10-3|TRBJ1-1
TGTGCCACGGGATATACAAACACTGAAGCTTTCTTT
CATGYTNTEAFF
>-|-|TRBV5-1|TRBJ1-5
TGCGCCAGCAGCTTGGAGGGGGGGACACGGCAGCCCCAGCATTTT
CASSLEGGTRQPQHF
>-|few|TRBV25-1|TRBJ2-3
TGTGCCAGCAGTGAACGAGAGGGTGATACGCAGTATTTT
CASSEREGDTQYF
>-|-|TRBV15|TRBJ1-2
TGTGCCACCAGCAGAGATCTTGAGCATGGCTACACCTTC
CATSRDLEHGYTF
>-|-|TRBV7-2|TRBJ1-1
TGTGCCAGCAGCCGTCGGGGCAGACAGGACACTGAAGCTTTCTTT
CASSRRGRQDTEAFF
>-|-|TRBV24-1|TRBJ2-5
TGTGCCACCAGTGACAAGGGACTCCGCCAAGAGACCCAGTACTTC
CATSDKGLRQETQYF
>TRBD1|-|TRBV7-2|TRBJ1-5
TGTGCCAGCAGCCGGGACAGTTATAGCAATCAGCCCCAGCATTTT
CASSRDSYSNQPQHF
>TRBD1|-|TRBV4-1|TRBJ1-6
TGCGCCAGCAGCCAGAGAGACAGGGCTGGTTCACCCCTCCACTTT
CASSQRDRAGSPLHF
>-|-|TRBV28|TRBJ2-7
TGTGCCAGCAGCACCGCCGCCACAGGGATCCACGAGCAGTACTTC
CASSTAATGIHEQYF
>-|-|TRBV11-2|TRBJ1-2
TGTGCCAGCAGCTTACAGGTGTCCGGCTACACCTTC
CASSLQVSGYTF
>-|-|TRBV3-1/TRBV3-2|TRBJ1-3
TGTGCCAGCAGCCAGGGGGCGCGTGGAAACACCATATATTTT
CASSQGARGNTIYF
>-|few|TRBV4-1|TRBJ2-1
TGCGCCAGCAGCCAAGTTCCCAACAATGAGCAGTTCTTC
CASSQVPNNEQFF
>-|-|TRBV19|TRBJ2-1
TGTGCCAGTAGTTCCTTACAGGGGAGGTCCTACAATGAGCAGTTCTTC
CASSSLQGRSYNEQFF
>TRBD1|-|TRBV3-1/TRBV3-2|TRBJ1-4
TGTGCCAGCAGCCCCTGGGCCAGGGGGTACAATGAAAAACTGTTTTTT
CASSPWARGYNEKLFF
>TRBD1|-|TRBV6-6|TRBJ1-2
TGTGCCAGCAGTCCACCGGGACAGGAAAACTATGGCTACACCTTC
CASSPPGQENYGYTF
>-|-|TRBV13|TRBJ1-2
TGTGCCAGCAGCTTCCTAACAGGGTGGAGTGGCTACACCTTC
CASSFLTGWSGYTF
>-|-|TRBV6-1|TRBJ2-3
TGTGCCAGCAGTGAAGCGGGCACTGCGCAGTATTTT
CASSEAGTAQYF
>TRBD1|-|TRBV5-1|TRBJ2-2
TGCGCCAGCAGCCCGGACAGGGCCGCCGGGGAGCTGTTTTTT
CASSPDRAAGELFF
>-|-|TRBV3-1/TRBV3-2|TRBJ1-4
TGTGCCAGCAGCCAAGATAACAGGGAACTGTTTTTT
CASSQDNRELFF
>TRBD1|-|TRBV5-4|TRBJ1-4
TGTGCCAGCAGCTCGGGGACAGTAAATGAAAAACTGTTTTTT
CASSSGTVNEKLFF
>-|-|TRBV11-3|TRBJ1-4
TGTGCCAGCAGCTCAAGACAGGCCCCTCCAACTAATGAAAAACTGTTTTTT
CASSSRQAPPTNEKLFF
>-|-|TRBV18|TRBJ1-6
TGTGCCAGCTCACTGCAAGGCGGAGATAATTCACCCCTCCACTTT
CASSLQGGDNSPLHF
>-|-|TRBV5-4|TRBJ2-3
TGTGCCAGCAGCTTGGCAGGTACAGATACGCAGTATTTT
CASSLAGTDTQYF